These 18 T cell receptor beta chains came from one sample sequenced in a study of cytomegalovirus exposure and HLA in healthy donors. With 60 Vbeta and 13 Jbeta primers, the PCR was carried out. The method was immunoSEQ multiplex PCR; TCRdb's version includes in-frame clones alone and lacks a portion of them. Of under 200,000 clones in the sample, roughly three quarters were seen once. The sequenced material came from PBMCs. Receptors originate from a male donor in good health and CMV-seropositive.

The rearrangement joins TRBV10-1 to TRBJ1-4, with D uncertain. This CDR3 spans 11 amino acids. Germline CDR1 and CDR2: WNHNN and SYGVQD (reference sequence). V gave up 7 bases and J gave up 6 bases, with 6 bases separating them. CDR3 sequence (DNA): TGCGCCAGCATCGTTTATGAAAAACTGTTTTTT. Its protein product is CASIVYEKLFF.

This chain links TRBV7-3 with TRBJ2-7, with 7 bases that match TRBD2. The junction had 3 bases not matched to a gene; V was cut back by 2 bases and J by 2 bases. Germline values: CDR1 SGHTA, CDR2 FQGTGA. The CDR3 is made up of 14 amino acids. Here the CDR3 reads CASSLGGGAYEQYF. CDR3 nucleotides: TGTGCCAGCAGCTTAGGGGGGGGAGCCTACGAGCAGTACTTC.

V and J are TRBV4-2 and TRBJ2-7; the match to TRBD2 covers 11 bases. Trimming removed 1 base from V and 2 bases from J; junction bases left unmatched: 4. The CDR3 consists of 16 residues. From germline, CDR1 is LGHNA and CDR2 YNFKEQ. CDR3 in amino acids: CASSQATSGEPYEQYF. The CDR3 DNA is TGTGCCAGCAGCCAAGCGACTAGCGGGGAACCCTACGAGCAGTACTTC.

The CDR3 spells CASSDSPGANVLTF. The CDR3 nucleotides are TGTGCCAGCAGTGACTCTCCGGGGGCCAACGTCCTGACTTTC. This rearrangement joins TRBV6-4 to TRBJ2-6; D is unclear. The CDR3 is 14 amino acids. With 0 bases removed from V and 4 bases from J, the gap between germline ends came to 4 bases. In germline, CDR1 is MRHNA, CDR2 SNTAGT.

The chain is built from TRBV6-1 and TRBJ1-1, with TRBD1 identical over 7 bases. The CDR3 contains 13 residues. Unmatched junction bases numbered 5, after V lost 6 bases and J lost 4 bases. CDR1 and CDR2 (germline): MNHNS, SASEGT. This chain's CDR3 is CASRLQGRTEAFF. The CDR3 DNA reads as TGTGCCAGCAGATTACAGGGGCGCACTGAAGCTTTCTTT.

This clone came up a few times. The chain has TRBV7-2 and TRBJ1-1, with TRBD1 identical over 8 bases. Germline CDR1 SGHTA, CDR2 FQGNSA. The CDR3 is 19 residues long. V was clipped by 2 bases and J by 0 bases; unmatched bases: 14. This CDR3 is CASSLKPSRTGRMNTEAFF. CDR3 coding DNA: TGTGCCAGCAGCTTAAAACCCTCCCGGACAGGGAGAATGAACACTGAAGCTTTCTTT.

The CDR3 nucleotides are TGTGCCTGGAGACAGGGGTCCCCCGAGCAGTACTTC. This encodes CAWRQGSPEQYF. The J gene is TRBJ2-7, the V gene TRBV30; TRBD1 agrees at 7 bases. The CDR3 spans 12 residues. The ends lost 3 bases at V and 6 bases at J; junction bases unmatched: 5. Germline loops: CDR1 GTSNPN, CDR2 SVGIG (reference sequence).

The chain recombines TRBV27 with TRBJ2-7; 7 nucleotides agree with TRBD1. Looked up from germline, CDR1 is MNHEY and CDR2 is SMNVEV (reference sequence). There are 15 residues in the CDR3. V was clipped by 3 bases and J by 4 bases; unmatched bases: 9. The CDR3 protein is CASSFSAGGEYEQYF. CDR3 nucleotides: TGTGCCAGCAGTTTTTCGGCAGGGGGTGAGTACGAGCAGTACTTC.

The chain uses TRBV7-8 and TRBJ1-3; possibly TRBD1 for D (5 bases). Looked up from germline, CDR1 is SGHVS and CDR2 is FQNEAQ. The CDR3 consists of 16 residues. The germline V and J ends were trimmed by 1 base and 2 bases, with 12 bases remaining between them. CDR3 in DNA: TGTGCCAGCAGCTTAGTTCCCGGGGGAGCTGGAAACACCATATATTTT. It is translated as CASSLVPGGAGNTIYF.

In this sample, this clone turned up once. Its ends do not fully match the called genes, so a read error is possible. CDR3 sequence reads: CANSPGQISHEKLFF. In nucleotides, the CDR3 is TGTGCCAACAGCCCAGGACAGATTTCTCATGAAAAACTGTTTTTT. This chain uses TRBV9 with TRBJ1-4, with a possible D match to TRBD1 (6 bases). This CDR3 spans 15 amino acids. Per germline, CDR1 SGDLS and CDR2 YYNGEE.

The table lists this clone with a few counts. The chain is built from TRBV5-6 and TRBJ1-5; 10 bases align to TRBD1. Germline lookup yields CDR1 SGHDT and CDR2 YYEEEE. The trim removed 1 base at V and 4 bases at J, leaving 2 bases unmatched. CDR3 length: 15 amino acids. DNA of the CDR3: TGTGCCAGCAGCTTGAGGGGACAGGGGAATCAGCCCCAGCATTTT. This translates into CASSLRGQGNQPQHF.

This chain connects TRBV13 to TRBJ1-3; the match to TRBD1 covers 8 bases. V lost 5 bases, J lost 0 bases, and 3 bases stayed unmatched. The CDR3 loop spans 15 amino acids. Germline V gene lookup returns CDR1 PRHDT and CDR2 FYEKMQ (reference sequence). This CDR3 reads CASSPGGVSGNTIYF. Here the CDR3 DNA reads TGTGCCAGCAGCCCAGGGGGCGTCTCTGGAAACACCATATATTTT.

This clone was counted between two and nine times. The CDR3 loop reads CASSGISSGHTGELFF. The DNA for the CDR3 is TGTGCCAGCAGCGGAATTTCAAGCGGGCACACCGGGGAGCTGTTTTTT. The chain carries TRBV6-6 and TRBJ2-2, with D tentatively TRBD2 (6 bases). Trimming took 6 bases from V and 3 from J, leaving 17 bases between them. Per the germline V gene, CDR1 is MNHNY and CDR2 is SVGAGI (reference sequence). The CDR3 has 16 residues.

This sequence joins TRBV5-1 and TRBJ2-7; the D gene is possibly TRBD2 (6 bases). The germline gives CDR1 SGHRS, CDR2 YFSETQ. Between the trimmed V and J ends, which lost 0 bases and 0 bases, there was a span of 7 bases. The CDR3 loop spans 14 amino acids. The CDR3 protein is CASSLGLDSYEQYF. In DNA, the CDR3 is TGCGCCAGCAGCTTGGGACTAGACTCCTACGAGCAGTACTTC.

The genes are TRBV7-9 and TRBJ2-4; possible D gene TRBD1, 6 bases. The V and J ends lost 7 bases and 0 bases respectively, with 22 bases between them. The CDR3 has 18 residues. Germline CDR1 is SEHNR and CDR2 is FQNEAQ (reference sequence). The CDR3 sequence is CASNRPTGWNLAKNIQYF. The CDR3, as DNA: TGTGCCAGCAACCGCCCCACAGGGTGGAATCTAGCCAAAAACATTCAGTACTTC.

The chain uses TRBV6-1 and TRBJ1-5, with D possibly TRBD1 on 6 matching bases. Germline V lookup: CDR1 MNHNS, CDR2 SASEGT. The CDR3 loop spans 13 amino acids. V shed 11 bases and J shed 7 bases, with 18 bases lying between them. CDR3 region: CASNRDMVQPQHF. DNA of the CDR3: TGTGCCTCTAACCGGGACATGGTACAGCCCCAGCATTTT.

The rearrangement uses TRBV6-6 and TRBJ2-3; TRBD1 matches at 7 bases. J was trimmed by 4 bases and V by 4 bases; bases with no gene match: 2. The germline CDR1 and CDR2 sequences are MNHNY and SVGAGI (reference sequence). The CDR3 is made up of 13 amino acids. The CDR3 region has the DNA TGTGCCAGCAGTTCGGGACAGTCAGATACGCAGTATTTT. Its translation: CASSSGQSDTQYF.

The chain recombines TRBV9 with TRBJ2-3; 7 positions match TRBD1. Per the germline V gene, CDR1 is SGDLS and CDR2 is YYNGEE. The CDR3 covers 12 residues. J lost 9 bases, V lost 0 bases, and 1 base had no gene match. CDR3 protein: CASSVEGATQYF. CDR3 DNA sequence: TGTGCCAGCAGCGTAGAGGGGGCGACGCAGTATTTT.